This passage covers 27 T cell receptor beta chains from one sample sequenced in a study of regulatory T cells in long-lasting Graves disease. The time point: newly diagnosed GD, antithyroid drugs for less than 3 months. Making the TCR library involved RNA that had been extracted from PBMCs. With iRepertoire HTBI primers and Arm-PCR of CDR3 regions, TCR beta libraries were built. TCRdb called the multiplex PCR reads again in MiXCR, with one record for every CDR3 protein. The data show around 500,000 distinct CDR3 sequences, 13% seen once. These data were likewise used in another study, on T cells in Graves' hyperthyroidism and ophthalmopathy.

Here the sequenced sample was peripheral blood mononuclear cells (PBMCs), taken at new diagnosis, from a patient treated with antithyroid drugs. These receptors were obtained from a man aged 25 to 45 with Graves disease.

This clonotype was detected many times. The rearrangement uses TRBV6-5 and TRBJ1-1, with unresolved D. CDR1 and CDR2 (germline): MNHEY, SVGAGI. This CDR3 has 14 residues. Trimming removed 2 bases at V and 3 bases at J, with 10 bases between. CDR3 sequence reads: CASSYRMMDTEAFF. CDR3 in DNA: TGTGCCAGCAGTTACCGGATGATGGACACTGAAGCTTTCTTT.

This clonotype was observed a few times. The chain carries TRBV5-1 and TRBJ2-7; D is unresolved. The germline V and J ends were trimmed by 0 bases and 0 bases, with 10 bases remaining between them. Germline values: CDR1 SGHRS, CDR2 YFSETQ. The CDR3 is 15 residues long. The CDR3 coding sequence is TGCGCCAGCAGCTTGGTTCCCAGCAGCTCCTACGAGCAGTACTTC. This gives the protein CASSLVPSSSYEQYF.

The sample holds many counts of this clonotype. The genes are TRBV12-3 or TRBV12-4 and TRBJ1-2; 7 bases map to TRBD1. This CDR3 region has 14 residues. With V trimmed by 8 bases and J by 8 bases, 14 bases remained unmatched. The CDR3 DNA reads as TGTGCCAGCCGGCCGGGACAGATCCACGAAGGCTACACCTTC. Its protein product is CASRPGQIHEGYTF.

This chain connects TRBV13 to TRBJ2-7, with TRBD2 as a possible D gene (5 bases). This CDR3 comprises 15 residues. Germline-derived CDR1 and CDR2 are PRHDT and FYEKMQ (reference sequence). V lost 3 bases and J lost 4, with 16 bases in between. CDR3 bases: TGTGCCAGCAGCTTGGCGGGCCAGCTAAGGTACGAGCAGTACTTC. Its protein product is CASSLAGQLRYEQYF.

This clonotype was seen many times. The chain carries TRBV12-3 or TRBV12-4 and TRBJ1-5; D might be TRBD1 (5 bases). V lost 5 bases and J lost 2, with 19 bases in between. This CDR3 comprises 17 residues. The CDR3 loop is CASSLYLVGEGNQPQHF. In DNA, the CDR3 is TGTGCCAGCAGTCTTTACCTCGTGGGGGAGGGCAATCAGCCCCAGCATTTT.

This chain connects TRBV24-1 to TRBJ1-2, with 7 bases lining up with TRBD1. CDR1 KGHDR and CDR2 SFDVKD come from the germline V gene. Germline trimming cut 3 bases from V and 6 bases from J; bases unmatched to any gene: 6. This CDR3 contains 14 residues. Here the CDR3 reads CATSDTDRANGYTF. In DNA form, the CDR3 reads TGTGCCACCAGTGATACAGACAGGGCGAATGGCTACACCTTC.

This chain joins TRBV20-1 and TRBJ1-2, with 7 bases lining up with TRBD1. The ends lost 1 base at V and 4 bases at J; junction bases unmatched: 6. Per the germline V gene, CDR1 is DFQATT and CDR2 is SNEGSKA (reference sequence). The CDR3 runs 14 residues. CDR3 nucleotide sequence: TGCAGTGCTAGAGGGGACAGAGGGGGCTATGGCTACACCTTC. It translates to CSARGDRGGYGYTF.

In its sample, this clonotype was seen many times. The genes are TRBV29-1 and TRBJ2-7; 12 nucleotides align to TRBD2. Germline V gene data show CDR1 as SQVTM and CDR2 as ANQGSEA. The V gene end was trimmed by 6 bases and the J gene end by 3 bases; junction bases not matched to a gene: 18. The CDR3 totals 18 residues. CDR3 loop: CSVAGTSGSDIYNYEQYF. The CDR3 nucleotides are TGCAGCGTGGCCGGGACTAGCGGGTCGGATATCTACAACTACGAGCAGTACTTC.

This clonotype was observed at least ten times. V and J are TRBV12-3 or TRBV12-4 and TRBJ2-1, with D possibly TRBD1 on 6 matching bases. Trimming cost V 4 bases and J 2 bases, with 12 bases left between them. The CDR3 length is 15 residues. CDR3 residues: CASSSYRDPYNEQFF. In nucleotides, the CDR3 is TGTGCCAGCAGTTCCTACAGGGACCCCTACAATGAGCAGTTCTTC.

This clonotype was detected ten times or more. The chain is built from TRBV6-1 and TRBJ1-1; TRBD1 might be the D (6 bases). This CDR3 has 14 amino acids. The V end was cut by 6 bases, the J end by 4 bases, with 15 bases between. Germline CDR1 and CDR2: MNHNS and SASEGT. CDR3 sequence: CASRVRGGSTEAFF. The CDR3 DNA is TGTGCCAGCAGGGTCCGAGGGGGAAGCACTGAAGCTTTCTTT.

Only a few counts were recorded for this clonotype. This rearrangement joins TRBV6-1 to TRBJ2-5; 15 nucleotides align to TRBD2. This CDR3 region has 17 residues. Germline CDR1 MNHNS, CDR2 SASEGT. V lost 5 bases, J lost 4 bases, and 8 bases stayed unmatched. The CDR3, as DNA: TGTGCCAGCAGTCCCCCGGGACTAGCGGGAGGAGCAGAGACCCAGTACTTC. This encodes CASSPPGLAGGAETQYF.

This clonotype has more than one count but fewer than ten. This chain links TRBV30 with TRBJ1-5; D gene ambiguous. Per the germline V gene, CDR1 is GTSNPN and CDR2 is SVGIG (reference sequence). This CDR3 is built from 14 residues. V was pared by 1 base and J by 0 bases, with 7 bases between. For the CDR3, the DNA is TGTGCCTGGAGTGAAACAGCTAGCAATCAGCCCCAGCATTTT. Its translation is CAWSETASNQPQHF.

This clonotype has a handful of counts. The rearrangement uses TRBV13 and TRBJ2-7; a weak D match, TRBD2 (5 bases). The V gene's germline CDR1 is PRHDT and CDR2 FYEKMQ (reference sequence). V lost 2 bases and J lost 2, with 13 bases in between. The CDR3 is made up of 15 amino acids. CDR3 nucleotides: TGTGCCAGCAGCTTATACCGGACTGCTACCTACGAGCAGTACTTC. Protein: CASSLYRTATYEQYF.

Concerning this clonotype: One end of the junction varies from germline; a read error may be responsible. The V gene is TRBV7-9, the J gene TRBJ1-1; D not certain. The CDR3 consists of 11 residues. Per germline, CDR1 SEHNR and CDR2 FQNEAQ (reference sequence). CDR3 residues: CASSLRTEASF. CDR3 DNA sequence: TGTGCCAGCAGCTTGCGAACTGAAGCTTCCTTT.

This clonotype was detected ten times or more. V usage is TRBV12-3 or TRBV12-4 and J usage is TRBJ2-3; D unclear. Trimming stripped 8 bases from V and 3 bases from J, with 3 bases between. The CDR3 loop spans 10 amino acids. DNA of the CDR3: TGTGCCAGCGGTACAGATACGCAGTATTTT. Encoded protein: CASGTDTQYF.

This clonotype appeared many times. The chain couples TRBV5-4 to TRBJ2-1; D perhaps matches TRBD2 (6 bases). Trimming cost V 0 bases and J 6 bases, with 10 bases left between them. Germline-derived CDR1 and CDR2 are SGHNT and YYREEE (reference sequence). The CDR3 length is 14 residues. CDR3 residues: CASSLADGGNEQFF. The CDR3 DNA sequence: TGTGCCAGCAGCTTGGCCGACGGGGGCAATGAGCAGTTCTTC.

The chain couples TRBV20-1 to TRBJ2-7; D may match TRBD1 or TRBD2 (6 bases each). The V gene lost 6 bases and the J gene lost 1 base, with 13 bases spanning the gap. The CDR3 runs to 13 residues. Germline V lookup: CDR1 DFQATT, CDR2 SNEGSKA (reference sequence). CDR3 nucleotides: TGCAGTGCCAGTAGGGGGGCTTCCTACGAGCAGTACTTC. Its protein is CSASRGASYEQYF.

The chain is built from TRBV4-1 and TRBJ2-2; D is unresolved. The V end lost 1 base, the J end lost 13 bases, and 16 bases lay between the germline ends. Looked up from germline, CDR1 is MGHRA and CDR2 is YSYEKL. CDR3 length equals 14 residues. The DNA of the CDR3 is TGCGCCAGCAGCCAAGTAAAAGAGCTCTTTGTGCTGTTTTTT. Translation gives CASSQVKELFVLFF.

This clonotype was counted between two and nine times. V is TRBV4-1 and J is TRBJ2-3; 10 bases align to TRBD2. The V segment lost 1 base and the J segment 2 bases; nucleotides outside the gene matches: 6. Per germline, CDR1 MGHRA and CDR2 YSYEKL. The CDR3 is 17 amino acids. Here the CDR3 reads CASSQGEAGGYTDTQYF. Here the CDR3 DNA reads TGCGCCAGCAGCCAAGGAGAAGCGGGAGGGTACACAGATACGCAGTATTTT.

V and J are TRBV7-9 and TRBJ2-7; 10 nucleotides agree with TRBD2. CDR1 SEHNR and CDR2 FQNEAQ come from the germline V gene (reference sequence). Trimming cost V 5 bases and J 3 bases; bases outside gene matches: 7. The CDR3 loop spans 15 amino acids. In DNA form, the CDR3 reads TGTGCCAGCAGCAACACCGGGACTAGCGTCTACGAGCAGTACTTC. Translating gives CASSNTGTSVYEQYF. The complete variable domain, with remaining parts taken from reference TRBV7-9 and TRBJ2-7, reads DTGVSQNPRHKITKRGQNVTFRCDPISEHNRLYWYRQTLGQGPEFLTYFQNEAQLEKSRLLSDRFSAERPKGSFSTLEIQRTEQGDSAMYLCASSNTGTSVYEQYFGPGTRLTVT.

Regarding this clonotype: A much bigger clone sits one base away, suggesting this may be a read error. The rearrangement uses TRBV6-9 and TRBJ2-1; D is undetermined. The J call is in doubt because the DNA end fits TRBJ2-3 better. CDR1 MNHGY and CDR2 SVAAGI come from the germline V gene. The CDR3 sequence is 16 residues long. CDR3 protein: CAGSLDPKILTDTQYF. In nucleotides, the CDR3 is TGTGCCGGCAGTTTAGACCCGAAAATACTCACAGATACGCAGTATTTT.

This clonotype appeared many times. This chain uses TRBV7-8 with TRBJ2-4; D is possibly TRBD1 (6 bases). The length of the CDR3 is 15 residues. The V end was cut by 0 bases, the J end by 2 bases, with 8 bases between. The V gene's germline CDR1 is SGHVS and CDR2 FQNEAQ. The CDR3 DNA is TGTGCCAGCAGCTTAGCTGGACAGTCCAAAAACATTCAGTACTTC. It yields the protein CASSLAGQSKNIQYF.

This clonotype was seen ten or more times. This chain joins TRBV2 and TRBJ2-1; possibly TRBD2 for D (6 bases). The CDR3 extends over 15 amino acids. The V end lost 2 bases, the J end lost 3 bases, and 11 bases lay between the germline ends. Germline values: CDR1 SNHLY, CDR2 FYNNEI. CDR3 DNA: TGTGCCAGCAGTGAACTAGCGTCATTCTACAATGAGCAGTTCTTC. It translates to CASSELASFYNEQFF.

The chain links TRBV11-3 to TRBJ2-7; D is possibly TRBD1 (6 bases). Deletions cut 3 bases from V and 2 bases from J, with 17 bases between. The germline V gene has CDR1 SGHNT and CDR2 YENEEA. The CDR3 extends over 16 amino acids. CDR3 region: CASSFRGDTVTYEQYF. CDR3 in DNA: TGTGCCAGCAGCTTCCGTGGGGACACGGTGACCTACGAGCAGTACTTC.

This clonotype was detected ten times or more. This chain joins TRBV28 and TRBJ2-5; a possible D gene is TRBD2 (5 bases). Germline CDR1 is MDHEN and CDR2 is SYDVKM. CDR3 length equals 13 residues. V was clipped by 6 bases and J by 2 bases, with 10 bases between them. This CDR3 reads CASSPDYQETQYF. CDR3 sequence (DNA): TGTGCCAGCAGCCCCGACTATCAAGAGACCCAGTACTTC.

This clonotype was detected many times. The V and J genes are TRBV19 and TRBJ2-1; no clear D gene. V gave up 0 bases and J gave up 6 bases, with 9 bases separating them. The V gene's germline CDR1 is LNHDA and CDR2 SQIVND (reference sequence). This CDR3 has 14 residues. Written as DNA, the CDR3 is TGTGCCAGTAGTATAGAGGGCAGGTTCAATGAGCAGTTCTTC. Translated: CASSIEGRFNEQFF.

CDR3 sequence (DNA): TGTGCCAGCTCACCAGGGATCCAGGACGCAACTAATGAAAAACTGTTTTTT. It encodes CASSPGIQDATNEKLFF. V is TRBV18 and J is TRBJ1-4; no definite D call. Germline V CDR1 and CDR2: KGHSH, LQKENI. V dropped 2 bases and J dropped 0 bases, with 13 bases sitting between them. CDR3 length: 17 amino acids.